Listed below are T cell receptor beta chains from one sample, sequenced in a study of shared clonotypes between healthy human individuals. The assay was immunoSEQ multiplex PCR, and TCRdb's table has in-frame clones only and misses some. The sample carries 2 million to 2.5 million clones, roughly 95% recorded once. Sample: naive CD4+ T cells sorted from blood. These receptors all come from a man between 18 and 35 years old in good health. CDR3s include the opening cysteine and the closing phenylalanine or tryptophan. A D gene is named only where the DNA matches it firmly. Only some rows state a clone size, as once, few, many or a class for expanded clones.

DNA,CDR3,V,J,size,D
TGCGCCAGCAGCCAAGGTGGGAGGAGCCTCACAGATACGCAGTATTTT,CASSQGGRSLTDTQYF,TRBV4-1,TRBJ2-3,-,-
TGTGCCAGCAGCGCGCAAGAGACCCAGTACTTC,CASSAQETQYF,TRBV9,TRBJ2-5,-,-
TGTGCCATCAGTCCAGGGGGCGCGAGCGAAAAACTGTTTTTT,CAISPGGASEKLFF,TRBV10-3,TRBJ1-4,-,TRBD1
TGTGCCAGCAGCTTAGCCCCAGGTCGTTACGAGCAGTACTTC,CASSLAPGRYEQYF,TRBV13,TRBJ2-7,once,-
TGTGCCAGCAGCCTAGCGGGACAGGGGGAAAAACTGTTTTTT,CASSLAGQGEKLFF,TRBV7-2,TRBJ1-4,-,TRBD1
TGCGCCAGCAGTGAGTCCGTCGGCTGGATCGATAGTACTGAAGCTTTCTTT,CASSESVGWIDSTEAFF,TRBV10-1,TRBJ1-1,-,-
TGTGCCAGCAGTGTACGCCGCAACATCTTGACCAAGATGGAAAGTAGGTTAAACGAGCAGTACTTC,CASSVRRNILTKMESRLNEQYF,TRBV2,TRBJ2-7,-,-
TGTGCCACTACCCCCGGGACAGCAAGTTACGAGCAGTACTTC,CATTPGTASYEQYF,TRBV6-1,TRBJ2-7,-,TRBD1
TGTGCCAGCAGTGATTTGGGGGCGCCGCGGGGCTACACCTTC,CASSDLGAPRGYTF,TRBV25-1,TRBJ1-2,once,-
TGTGCCAGCAGTGAGACCCCTTGGCAGTTCTTC,CASSETPWQFF,TRBV6-1,TRBJ2-1,-,-